These 2 T cell receptor beta chains share one sample of origin, sequenced in a study of blood T cells in healthy people across ages. The use of a sample-barcoded 5' primer and a J-beta primer mix characterized a second PCR of roughly 6 to 11 cycles. TCRdb ran MiXCR on the 5' RACE reads and lists one entry per CDR3 protein. This table holds over 950,000 distinct CDR3 sequences, roughly two fifths found once. The source material was blood. The receptors here all came from a man aged 18 to 30 in good health.

The chain has TRBV29-1 and TRBJ2-5; D tentatively fits TRBD1 or TRBD2 (6 bases each). The germline V gene encodes CDR1 SQVTM and CDR2 ANQGSEA. The CDR3 length is 14 residues. V was shortened by 7 bases and J by 1 base, with 16 bases between the two germline ends. The chain's CDR3 is CSGAVGGSQETQYF. The CDR3 nucleotides are TGCAGCGGGGCCGTAGGGGGGAGCCAAGAGACCCAGTACTTC.

The chain recombines TRBV27 with TRBJ1-5, with D perhaps TRBD1 (5 bases). The CDR3 spans 13 residues. Germline-derived CDR1 and CDR2 are MNHEY and SMNVEV (reference sequence). V was trimmed by 5 bases and J by 9 bases, leaving 14 bases between them. The CDR3 DNA reads TGTGCCAGCAGTGCGGGGGTTTTATTGCCCCAGCATTTT. Translated, it gives CASSAGVLLPQHF.